This T cell receptor (beta chain) was observed in a study of T cells after yellow fever vaccination. Background on the study: SMART-Seq v4 Ultra Low Input prepared libraries from low-cell fractions.

TCRdb reanalysed the 5' RACE reads using MiXCR and keeps one entry per CDR3 protein. Among hundreds of thousands of distinct CDR3 sequences listed, about 14% were seen once. CDR1 and CDR2 (germline): LNHDA, SQIVND (reference sequence). Trimming cost V 4 bases and J 2 bases; bases outside gene matches: 2. This CDR3 region has 13 residues. Notes on the study in general: Post-booster samples contained most primary-vaccination clones (more than 95% CD4, about 90% CD8). Though it reached lower strength, the secondary response hit its peak faster, day 5 versus 15.

This clonotype was seen many times. Its antigen is as yet unknown. The genes are TRBV19 and TRBJ2-7, with 7 positions matching TRBD1. The sequence was obtained from a man aged 25 to 40 who received the YFV17D yellow fever vaccine. Sequenced here: PBMCs, sampled on the day of the yellow fever booster vaccination. CDR3 protein: CASSTGQTYEQYF. The DNA of the CDR3 is TGTGCCAGTAGTACGGGACAGACCTACGAGCAGTACTTC.